The source of this TCR beta chain is a study of blood T cell repertoires in COVID-19. Whole-study context: Sites across the United States, Italy and Spain contributed samples from acute and convalescent COVID-19. PBMCs, B-cell-depleted T cells, or T cells were the source of the cDNA or gDNA that made up the material.

V was cut by 1 base and J by 6 bases, with 16 bases left in between. The CDR3 loop spans 16 amino acids. Germline V gene data show CDR1 as SGHAT and CDR2 as FQNNGV. In the study's own analysis: Amplification of reference gene primers provided the estimated nucleated cell counts. Profiled with immunoSEQ multiplex PCR; TCRdb holds only in-frame clones, not every one. V and J calls and clone size are those listed in that table; D and trimming were worked out from the DNA. The table lists fewer than 35,000 clones, 88% of them singletons, with around 25% in the top ten. The sample comprised peripheral blood. The sequence was collected from an elderly woman with active or convalescent COVID-19. This chain links TRBV11-2 with TRBJ1-5; TRBD1 is a possible D gene (5 bases). The CDR3 coding sequence is TGTGCCAGCAGCTTAGGGGCGGGAGGGGAAAGTCAGCCCCAGCATTTT. This encodes CASSLGAGGESQPQHF.